The T cell receptor (beta chain) described here comes from a study of blood T cell repertoires in COVID-19. Study-level information: There were acute and convalescent COVID-19 samples, and they came from the United States, Italy and Spain.

Germline loops: CDR1 MDHEN, CDR2 SYDVKM. The CDR3 has 18 amino acids. V shed 0 bases and J 7 bases; nucleotides not matched to a gene: 13. Recovery among Cohort 3 donors was established by two negative PCRs, clearance, or symptom resolution. Authors' processing steps: Nucleated cell number was recorded as an estimate derived from reference gene primer amplification. The method was immunoSEQ multiplex PCR; TCRdb's version includes in-frame clones alone and lacks a portion of them. V, J and clone size are taken as reported in that table, and D and trimming were inferred from the DNA itself. The sample lists hundreds of thousands of clones; about 85% were seen once.

The rearrangement uses TRBV28 and TRBJ2-1; 9 bases fit TRBD2. This clonotype was obtained from a woman aged 45-65 years who had recovered from COVID-19. Sequencing input: PBMCs or T cells enriched from blood (not recorded which). This CDR3 is CASSLWENPSGDPNEQFF. The CDR3 DNA reads TGTGCCAGCAGTTTATGGGAGAATCCTAGCGGGGACCCTAATGAGCAGTTCTTC.